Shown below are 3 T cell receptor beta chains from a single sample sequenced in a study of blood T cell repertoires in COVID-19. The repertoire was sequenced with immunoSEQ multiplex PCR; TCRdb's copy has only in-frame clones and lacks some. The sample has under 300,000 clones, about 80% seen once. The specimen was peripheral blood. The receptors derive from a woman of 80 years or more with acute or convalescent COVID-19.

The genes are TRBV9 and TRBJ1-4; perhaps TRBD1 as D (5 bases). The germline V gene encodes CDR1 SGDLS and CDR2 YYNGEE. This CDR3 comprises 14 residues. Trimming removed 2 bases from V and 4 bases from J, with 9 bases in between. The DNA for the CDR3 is TGTGCCAGCAGCGTCGACAGCCATAATGAAAAACTGTTTTTT. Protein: CASSVDSHNEKLFF. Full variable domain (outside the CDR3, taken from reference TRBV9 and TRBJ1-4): DSGVTQTPKHLITATGQRVTLRCSPRSGDLSVYWYQQSLDQGLQFLIQYYNGEERAKGNILERFSAQQFPDLHSELNLSSLELGDSALYFCASSVDSHNEKLFFGSGTQLSVL.

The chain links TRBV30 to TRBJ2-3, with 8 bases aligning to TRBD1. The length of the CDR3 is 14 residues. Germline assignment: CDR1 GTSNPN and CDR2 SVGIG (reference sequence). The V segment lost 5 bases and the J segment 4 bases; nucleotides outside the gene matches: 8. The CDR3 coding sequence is TGTGCCTGGGGACAGGGCCTGCCCTCAGATACGCAGTATTTT. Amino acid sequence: CAWGQGLPSDTQYF.

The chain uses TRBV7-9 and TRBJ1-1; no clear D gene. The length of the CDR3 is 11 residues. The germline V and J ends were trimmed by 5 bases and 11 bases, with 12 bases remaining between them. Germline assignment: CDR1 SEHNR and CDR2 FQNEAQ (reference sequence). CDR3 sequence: CASSDGLAAFF. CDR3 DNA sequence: TGTGCCAGCAGCGACGGACTGGCGGCTTTCTTT.